A single sample gave rise to the 4 T cell receptor beta chains below, sequenced in a study of cytomegalovirus exposure and HLA in healthy donors. Primers included in the PCR were 60 Vbeta and 13 Jbeta primers. Only in-frame clones appear in the TCRdb table, and some are missing; sequencing was by immunoSEQ multiplex PCR. The sample includes approximately 100,000 clones, 60% to 80% seen only once; the top ten take about 2%. What was sequenced was PBMCs. These receptors all come from a human donor in good health.

The CDR3 is CASSESANYGYTF. In DNA, the CDR3 is TGTGCCAGCAGTGAATCGGCTAACTATGGCTACACCTTC. V and J are TRBV6-5 and TRBJ1-2; D not certain. V was trimmed by 5 bases and J by 0 bases, leaving 7 bases between them. The CDR3 runs 13 residues. From germline, CDR1 is MNHEY and CDR2 SVGAGI.

This clone has just a few counts. CDR3 sequence (DNA): TGTGCCAGCAGTTTAAGGGCGGGAGGGGGCTACAATGAGCAGTTCTTC. This encodes CASSLRAGGGYNEQFF. The chain has TRBV28 and TRBJ2-1; TRBD2 aligns across 9 bases. There are 16 residues in the CDR3. Germline trimming cut 2 bases from V and 3 bases from J; bases unmatched to any gene: 5. Germline-derived CDR1 and CDR2 are MDHEN and SYDVKM.

The rearrangement links TRBV10-3 to TRBJ1-5; D not resolved. V was pared by 2 bases and J by 5 bases, with 16 bases between. This CDR3 spans 16 amino acids. CDR1 is ENHRY and CDR2 is SYGVKD in the germline V gene. The CDR3 loop is CAISEVRPGGYQPQHF. Written as DNA, the CDR3 is TGTGCCATCAGTGAGGTCCGGCCCGGCGGGTATCAGCCCCAGCATTTT.

The CDR3 is CATRTGNYEQYF. The DNA of the CDR3 is TGCGCCACCAGGACAGGGAACTACGAGCAGTACTTC. The chain joins TRBV10-1 to TRBJ2-7; 8 bases line up with TRBD1. This CDR3 spans 12 amino acids. The V and J ends lost 10 bases and 3 bases, in that order; junction bases with no gene match: 5. Per germline, CDR1 WNHNN and CDR2 SYGVQD (reference sequence).